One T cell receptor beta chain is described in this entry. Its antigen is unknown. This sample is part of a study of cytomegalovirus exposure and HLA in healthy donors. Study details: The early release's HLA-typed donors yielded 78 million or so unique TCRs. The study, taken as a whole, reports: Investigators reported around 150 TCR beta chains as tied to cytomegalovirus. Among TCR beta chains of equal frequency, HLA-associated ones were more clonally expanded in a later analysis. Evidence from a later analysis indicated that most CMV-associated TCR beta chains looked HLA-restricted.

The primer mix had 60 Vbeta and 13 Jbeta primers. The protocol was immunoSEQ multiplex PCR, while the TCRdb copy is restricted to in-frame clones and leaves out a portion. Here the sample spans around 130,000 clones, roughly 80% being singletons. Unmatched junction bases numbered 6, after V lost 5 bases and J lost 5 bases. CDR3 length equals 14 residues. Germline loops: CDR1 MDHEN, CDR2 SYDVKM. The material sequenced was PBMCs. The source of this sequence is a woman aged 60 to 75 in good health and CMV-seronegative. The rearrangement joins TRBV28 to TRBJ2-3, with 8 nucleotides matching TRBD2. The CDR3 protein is CASSPRGGRDTQYF. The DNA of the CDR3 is TGTGCCAGCAGTCCCCGGGGGGGTCGAGATACGCAGTATTTT.